This T cell receptor beta chain was documented in a study of CD8+CD57+ T cells in acquired aplastic anemia. Across the whole study: Quantities of DNA derived from sorted CD4+ and CD8+ cells averaged approximately 3 ug. Findings and limits, study-wide: Significant differences in CD8+ Simpson's diversity were not observed between patients and controls.

Only patients with CD8+CD57+ cell expansion on flow cytometry were chosen for sequencing. Worth noting for this clonotype: The target antigen is unknown. The junction departs from germline at one end; a sequencing error may be responsible.

Genomic DNA constituted the template upon which TCR beta VDJ and CDR3 profiling was performed. TCRdb re-analysed the reads in MiXCR, keeping a single row per CDR3 protein. Among approximately 180,000 distinct CDR3 sequences listed, nearly 65% were seen once. CDR3 length: 17 amino acids. Per germline, CDR1 SGHTA and CDR2 FQGTGA. Sequenced material: sorted CD4+, CD8+, or CD8+CD57+ T cells (not recorded which) from PBMCs. This chain connects TRBV7-3 to TRBJ2-5; TRBD1 matches at 8 bases. This clonotype was obtained from a human donor with aplastic anemia. CDR3 coding DNA: TGCGCCAGCAGCCTTACCCTTGGGACAGGCAGGAGGGAGACCCAGTACTTC. This sequence encodes CASSLTLGTGRRETQYF.